This T cell receptor (beta chain) was sequenced in a study of T cell responses to AZD1222 COVID-19 vaccine. General study points: Donors skewed white British and female; clonal diversity was possibly underestimated.

This table comes from immunoSEQ multiplex PCR, and its TCRdb copy is limited to in-frame clones, with some not included. The sample shows 75,000 to 100,000 clones, roughly nine tenths of them seen only once. Worth noting for this clone: No antigen is known for it.

The CDR3 is 13 residues long. Germline values: CDR1 MNHNY, CDR2 SVGAGI (reference sequence). V was clipped by 5 bases and J by 4 bases, with 8 bases between them. This clonotype was sampled from an adult in good health. Sample: peripheral blood, taken on day 0 of AZD1222 vaccination. The genes are TRBV6-6 and TRBJ1-4; D is unclear. The DNA of the CDR3 is TGTGCCAGCAGTCTCCCGAATAATGAAAAACTGTTTTTT. Its translation is CASSLPNNEKLFF.